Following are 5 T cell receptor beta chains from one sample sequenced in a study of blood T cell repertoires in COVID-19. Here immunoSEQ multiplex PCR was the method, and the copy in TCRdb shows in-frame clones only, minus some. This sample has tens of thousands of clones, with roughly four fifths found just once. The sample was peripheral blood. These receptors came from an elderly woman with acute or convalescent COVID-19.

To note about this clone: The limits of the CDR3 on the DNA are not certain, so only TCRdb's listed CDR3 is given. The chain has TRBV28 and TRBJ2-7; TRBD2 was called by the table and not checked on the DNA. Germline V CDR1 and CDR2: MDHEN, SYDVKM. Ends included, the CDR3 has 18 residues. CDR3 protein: CASSSTLGFGGRSYEQYF.

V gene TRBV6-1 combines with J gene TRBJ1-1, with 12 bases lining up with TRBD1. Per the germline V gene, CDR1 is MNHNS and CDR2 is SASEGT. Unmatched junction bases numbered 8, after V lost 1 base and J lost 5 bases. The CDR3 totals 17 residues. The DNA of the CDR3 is TGTGCCAGCAGTGAAGATGGGACAGGGGGCTCGGGGACTGAAGCTTTCTTT. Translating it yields CASSEDGTGGSGTEAFF.

The CDR3 here is CASRESRTGETQYF. CDR3 DNA: TGTGCCAGCCGGGAGAGTCGAACCGGAGAGACCCAGTACTTC. The chain joins TRBV6-6 to TRBJ2-5; perhaps TRBD2 as D (6 bases). Germline assignment: CDR1 MNHNY and CDR2 SVGAGI (reference sequence). This CDR3 is built from 14 residues. V was clipped by 8 bases and J by 4 bases, with 17 bases between them.

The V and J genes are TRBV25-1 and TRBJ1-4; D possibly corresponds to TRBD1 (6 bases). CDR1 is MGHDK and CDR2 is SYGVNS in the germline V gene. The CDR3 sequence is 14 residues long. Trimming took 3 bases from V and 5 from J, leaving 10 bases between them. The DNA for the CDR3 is TGTGCCAGCAGTGACCCAGGGGCCAATGAAAAACTGTTTTTT. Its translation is CASSDPGANEKLFF.

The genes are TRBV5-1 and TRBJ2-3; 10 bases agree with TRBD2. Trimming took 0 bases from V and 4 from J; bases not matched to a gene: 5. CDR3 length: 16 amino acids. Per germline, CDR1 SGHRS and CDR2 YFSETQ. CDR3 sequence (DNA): TGCGCCAGCAGCTTGGTGCTAGCGGGAGATCCAGATACGCAGTATTTT. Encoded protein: CASSLVLAGDPDTQYF.